This T cell receptor beta chain was identified in a study of human T cells and chemical hapten exposure. TCRdb itself ran the RACE reads through MiXCR, one entry per CDR3 protein. The sample has 300,000 to 450,000 distinct CDR3 sequences, around 5% seen once. Regarding time point: pre-sensitization, week 0. Treatment in this sample: therapeutic diphenylcyclopropenone sensitization with weekly scalp DPC. V shed 0 bases and J 4 bases; nucleotides not matched to a gene: 11. The CDR3 runs to 17 residues. Germline CDR1 is SGDLS and CDR2 is YYNGEE. The receptor's source is a woman aged 18-35 years with alopecia areata. Some clones in this sample may be carry-over from other donors' samples. The V call is TRBV9, the J call TRBJ2-3; 7 nucleotides match TRBD2. The sample consisted of whole blood, taken in connection with sensitization to the hapten diphenylcyclopropenone (DPC). Written as DNA, the CDR3 is TGTGCCAGCAGCGTAGTATCCGGGACTAAACCCCCAGATACGCAGTATTTT. Its protein is CASSVVSGTKPPDTQYF.